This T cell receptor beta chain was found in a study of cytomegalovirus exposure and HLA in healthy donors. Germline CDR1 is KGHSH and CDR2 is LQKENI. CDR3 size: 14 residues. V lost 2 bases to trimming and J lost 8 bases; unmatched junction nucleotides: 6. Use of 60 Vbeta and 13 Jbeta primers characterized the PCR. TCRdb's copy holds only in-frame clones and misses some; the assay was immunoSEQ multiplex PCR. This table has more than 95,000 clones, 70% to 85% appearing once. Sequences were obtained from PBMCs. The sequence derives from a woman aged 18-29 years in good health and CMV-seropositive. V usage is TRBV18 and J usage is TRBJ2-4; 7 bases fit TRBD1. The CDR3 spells CASSPRQGEDIQYF. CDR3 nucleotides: TGTGCCAGCTCACCAAGACAGGGCGAAGACATTCAGTACTTC.